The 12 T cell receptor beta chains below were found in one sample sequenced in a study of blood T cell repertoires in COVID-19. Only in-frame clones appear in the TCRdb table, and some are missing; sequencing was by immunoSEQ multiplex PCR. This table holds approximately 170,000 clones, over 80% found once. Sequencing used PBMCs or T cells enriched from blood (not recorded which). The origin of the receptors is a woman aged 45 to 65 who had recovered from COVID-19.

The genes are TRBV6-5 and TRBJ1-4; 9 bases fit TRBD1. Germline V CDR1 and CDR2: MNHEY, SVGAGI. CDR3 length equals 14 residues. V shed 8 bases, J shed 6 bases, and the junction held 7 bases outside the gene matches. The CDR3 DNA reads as TGTGCCAGCCGTCGGACAGGGGCTGATGAAAAACTGTTTTTT. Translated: CASRRTGADEKLFF.

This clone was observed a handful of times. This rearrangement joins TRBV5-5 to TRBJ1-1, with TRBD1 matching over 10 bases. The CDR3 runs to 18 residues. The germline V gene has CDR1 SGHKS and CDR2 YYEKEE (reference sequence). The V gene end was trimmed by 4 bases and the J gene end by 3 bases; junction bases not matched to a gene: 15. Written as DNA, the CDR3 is TGTGCCAGCAGCGGTCCCGAGACAGGGGGCCCGAAGGACACTGAAGCTTTCTTT. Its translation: CASSGPETGGPKDTEAFF.

This CDR3 reads CASSDYRARQPQHF. The CDR3 bases are TGTGCCAGCAGTGACTACAGGGCGAGACAGCCCCAGCATTTT. The chain employs TRBV6-2 or TRBV6-3 and TRBJ1-5, with D maybe TRBD1 (6 bases). The CDR3 runs 14 residues. Looked up from germline, CDR1 is MNHEY and CDR2 is SVGEGT. The ends were cut back, 5 bases at V and 7 bases at J, with 15 bases in the middle.

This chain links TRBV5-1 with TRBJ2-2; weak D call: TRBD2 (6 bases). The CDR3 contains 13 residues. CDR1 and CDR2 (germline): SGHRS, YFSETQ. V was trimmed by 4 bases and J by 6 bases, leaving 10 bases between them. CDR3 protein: CASSPSGAGELFF. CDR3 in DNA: TGCGCCAGCAGCCCGTCGGGAGCCGGGGAGCTGTTTTTT. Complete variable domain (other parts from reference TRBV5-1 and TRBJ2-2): KAGVTQTPRYLIKTRGQQVTLSCSPISGHRSVSWYQQTPGQGLQFLFEYFSETQRNKGNFPGRFSGRQFSNSRSEMNVSTLELGDSALYLCASSPSGAGELFFGEGSRLTVL.

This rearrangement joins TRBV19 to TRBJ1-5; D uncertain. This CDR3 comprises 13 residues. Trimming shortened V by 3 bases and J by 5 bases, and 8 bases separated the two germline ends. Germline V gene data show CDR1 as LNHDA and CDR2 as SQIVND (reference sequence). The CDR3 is CASSMREHQPQHF. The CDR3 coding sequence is TGTGCCAGTAGTATGAGGGAACATCAGCCCCAGCATTTT.

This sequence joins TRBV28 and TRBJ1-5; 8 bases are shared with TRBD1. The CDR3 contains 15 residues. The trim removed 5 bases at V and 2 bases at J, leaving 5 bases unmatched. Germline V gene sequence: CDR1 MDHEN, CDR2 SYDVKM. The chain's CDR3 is CASSQTGDRNQPQHF. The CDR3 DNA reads TGTGCCAGCAGTCAGACAGGGGATCGCAATCAGCCCCAGCATTTT.

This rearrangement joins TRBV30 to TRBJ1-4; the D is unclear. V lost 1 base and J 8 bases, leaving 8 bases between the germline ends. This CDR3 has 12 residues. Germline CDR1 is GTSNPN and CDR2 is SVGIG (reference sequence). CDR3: CAWSGAWEKLFF. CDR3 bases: TGTGCCTGGAGTGGGGCTTGGGAAAAACTGTTTTTT.

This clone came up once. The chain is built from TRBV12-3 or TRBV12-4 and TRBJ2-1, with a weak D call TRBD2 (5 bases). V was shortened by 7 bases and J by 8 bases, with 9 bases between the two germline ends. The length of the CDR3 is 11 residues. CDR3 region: CASTGKYEQFF. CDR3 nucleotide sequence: TGTGCCAGCACCGGGAAGTATGAGCAGTTCTTC.

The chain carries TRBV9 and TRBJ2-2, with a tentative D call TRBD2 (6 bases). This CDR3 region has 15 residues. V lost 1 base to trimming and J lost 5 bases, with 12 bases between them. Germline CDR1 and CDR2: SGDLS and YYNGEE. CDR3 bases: TGTGCCAGCAGCGTAACATGGGCGGGGACCGGGGAGCTGTTTTTT. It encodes CASSVTWAGTGELFF.

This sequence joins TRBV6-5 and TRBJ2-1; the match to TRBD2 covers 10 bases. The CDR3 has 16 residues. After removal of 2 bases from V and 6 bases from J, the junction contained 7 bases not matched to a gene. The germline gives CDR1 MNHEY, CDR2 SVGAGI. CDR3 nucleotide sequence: TGTGCCAGCAGTTACCCTCCAGCGGGAGGGCGCAATGAGCAGTTCTTC. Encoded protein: CASSYPPAGGRNEQFF.

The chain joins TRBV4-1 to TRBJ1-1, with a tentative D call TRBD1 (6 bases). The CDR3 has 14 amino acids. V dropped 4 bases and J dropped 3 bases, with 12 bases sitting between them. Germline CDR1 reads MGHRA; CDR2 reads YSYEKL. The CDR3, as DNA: TGCGCCAGCAGCCGAGCGGGACAAGACACTGAAGCTTTCTTT. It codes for CASSRAGQDTEAFF.

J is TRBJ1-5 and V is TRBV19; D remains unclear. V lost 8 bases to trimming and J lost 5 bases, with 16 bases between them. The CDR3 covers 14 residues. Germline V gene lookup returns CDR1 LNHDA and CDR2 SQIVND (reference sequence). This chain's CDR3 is CASGFRGGDQPQHF. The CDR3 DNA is TGTGCCAGTGGATTTAGAGGCGGGGATCAGCCCCAGCATTTT.